A single sample is the source of the 20 T cell receptor beta chains below, sequenced in a study of T cell changes during pregnancy in multiple sclerosis. Sequenced by immunoSEQ multiplex PCR; TCRdb stores in-frame clones only, minus some. The repertoire includes 55,000 to 80,000 clones, approximately 87% of them detected once, and 9% to 9.5% sits in the top ten. The specimen comprised peripheral blood, sampled after pregnancy. The receptors originated from a female donor in good health, enrolled as a control in a pregnancy study.

This clone was seen once. The rearrangement uses TRBV6-5 and TRBJ1-1; no reliable D call. V lost 8 bases and J lost 0, with 7 bases in between. The CDR3 length is 12 residues. CDR1 is MNHEY and CDR2 is SVGAGI in the germline V gene. DNA for the CDR3: TGTGCCAGCTCTACCCTGAACACTGAAGCTTTCTTT. This codes for CASSTLNTEAFF.

The V gene is TRBV19, the J gene TRBJ2-2; D perhaps matches TRBD2 (5 bases). The V end was cut by 3 bases, the J end by 2 bases, with 10 bases between. The CDR3 consists of 15 residues. Germline loops: CDR1 LNHDA, CDR2 SQIVND (reference sequence). CDR3 nucleotide sequence: TGTGCCAGTAGTATCGCTAGCACCAACACCGGGGAGCTGTTTTTT. Protein sequence: CASSIASTNTGELFF. Filled out from reference TRBV19 and TRBJ2-2, the complete variable domain reads DGGITQSPKYLFRKEGQNVTLSCEQNLNHDAMYWYRQDPGQGLRLIYYSQIVNDFQKGDIAEGYSVSREKKESFPLTVTSAQKNPTAFYLCASSIASTNTGELFFGEGSRLTVL.

The chain is built from TRBV30 and TRBJ1-2; TRBD1 matches at 7 bases. Germline V CDR1 and CDR2: GTSNPN, SVGIG (reference sequence). CDR3 length: 12 amino acids. V lost 3 bases and J lost 2; bases outside the gene matches: 0. In DNA, the CDR3 is TGTGCCTGGAGACAGGGGAACTATGGCTACACCTTC. Translating it yields CAWRQGNYGYTF.

CDR3 in amino acids: CASSLEPYEQYF. DNA for the CDR3: TGTGCCAGCAGCTTGGAGCCGTACGAGCAGTACTTC. The V gene is TRBV5-4, the J gene TRBJ2-7; no firm D call. This CDR3 contains 12 residues. Trimming removed 0 bases at V and 4 bases at J, with 5 bases between. Germline V gene sequence: CDR1 SGHNT, CDR2 YYREEE (reference sequence).

This sequence joins TRBV5-1 and TRBJ2-7; a possible D gene is TRBD1 (6 bases). This CDR3 region has 13 residues. Germline values: CDR1 SGHRS, CDR2 YFSETQ. V lost 4 bases to trimming and J lost 3 bases, with 11 bases between them. CDR3 protein: CASSGGQDYEQYF. The DNA of the CDR3 is TGCGCCAGCAGCGGGGGACAAGACTACGAGCAGTACTTC.

The chain joins TRBV7-2 to TRBJ1-3, with D hard to call. V dropped 1 base and J dropped 8 bases, with 12 bases sitting between them. The V gene's germline CDR1 is SGHTA and CDR2 FQGNSA. This CDR3 comprises 14 residues. DNA of the CDR3: TGTGCCAGCAGCTTAGATTTTTTTCGGGACACCATATATTTT. It translates to CASSLDFFRDTIYF. The full variable domain, with the rest looked up from reference TRBV7-2 and TRBJ1-3, is GAGVSQSPSNKVTEKGKDVELRCDPISGHTALYWYRQSLGQGLEFLIYFQGNSAPDKSGLPSDRFSAERTGGSVSTLTIQRTQQEDSAVYLCASSLDFFRDTIYFGEGSWLTVV.

The chain employs TRBV5-1 and TRBJ1-2, with 8 nucleotides matching TRBD1. J lost 8 bases, V lost 4 bases, and 10 bases had no gene match. The CDR3 runs 14 residues. In germline, CDR1 is SGHRS, CDR2 YFSETQ. The CDR3 here is CASSVLTGGEGYTF. DNA for the CDR3: TGCGCCAGCAGCGTACTAACAGGGGGAGAAGGCTACACCTTC.

The chain joins TRBV19 to TRBJ1-2, with TRBD1 matching over 10 bases. Trimming at V came to 9 bases and at J to 5 bases, leaving 12 bases not matched to a gene. CDR3 length: 15 amino acids. Germline CDR1 and CDR2: LNHDA and SQIVND (reference sequence). The CDR3 region has the DNA TGTGCCAGCTGGGGGACAGGGGAGTTGGTTTATGGCTACACCTTC. Its protein product is CASWGTGELVYGYTF.

The CDR3 DNA follows: TGTGCCAGCGGCTCGGGGGGTCCAAATGAGCAGTTCTTC. This encodes CASGSGGPNEQFF. V gene TRBV7-8 combines with J gene TRBJ2-1; 7 bases agree with TRBD2. The V gene end was trimmed by 8 bases and the J gene end by 7 bases; junction bases not matched to a gene: 8. Germline V gene sequence: CDR1 SGHVS, CDR2 FQNEAQ. This CDR3 has 13 residues.

The V gene is TRBV29-1, the J gene TRBJ1-1, with 11 bases identical to TRBD1. Germline-derived CDR1 and CDR2 are SQVTM and ANQGSEA. With 7 bases clipped from V and 6 bases from J, the junction kept 13 bases outside the gene matches. The CDR3 contains 15 residues. The CDR3 here is CSAGGTGGRGSEAFF. CDR3 nucleotide sequence: TGCAGCGCCGGCGGGACAGGGGGTCGGGGGTCTGAAGCTTTCTTT.

The chain links TRBV19 to TRBJ2-7, with 7 bases matching TRBD1. From germline, CDR1 is LNHDA and CDR2 SQIVND (reference sequence). The CDR3 consists of 17 residues. V lost 3 bases, J lost 3 bases, and 14 bases stayed unmatched. CDR3 sequence: CASSMGVGTAESYEQYF. The CDR3, as DNA: TGTGCCAGTAGTATGGGGGTTGGGACAGCAGAGAGCTACGAGCAGTACTTC. The full variable domain, rest sourced from reference TRBV19 and TRBJ2-7, is DGGITQSPKYLFRKEGQNVTLSCEQNLNHDAMYWYRQDPGQGLRLIYYSQIVNDFQKGDIAEGYSVSREKKESFPLTVTSAQKNPTAFYLCASSMGVGTAESYEQYFGPGTRLTVT.

This chain joins TRBV10-3 and TRBJ2-3; D perhaps matches TRBD1 (6 bases). Germline loops: CDR1 ENHRY, CDR2 SYGVKD. The germline V and J ends were trimmed by 10 bases and 6 bases, with 17 bases remaining between them. The CDR3 covers 13 residues. The CDR3: CATHDRPGDTQYF. The CDR3 DNA follows: TGTGCCACTCACGACAGGCCGGGTGATACGCAGTATTTT.

V is TRBV7-2 and J is TRBJ2-1, with 7 nucleotides matching TRBD2. V lost 5 bases, J lost 4 bases, and 2 bases stayed unmatched. The CDR3 loop spans 13 amino acids. Germline values: CDR1 SGHTA, CDR2 FQGNSA. CDR3 in DNA: TGTGCCAGCAGCCCAGCGGGGTACAATGAGCAGTTCTTC. It encodes CASSPAGYNEQFF.

The chain carries TRBV2 and TRBJ1-3, with 7 positions matching TRBD1. J lost 0 bases, V lost 5 bases, and 7 bases had no gene match. The CDR3 spans 16 residues. Germline loops: CDR1 SNHLY, CDR2 FYNNEI. The chain's CDR3 is CASSSDRALSGNTIYF. CDR3 nucleotides: TGTGCCAGCAGTTCTGACAGGGCCCTCTCTGGAAACACCATATATTTT.

V gene TRBV29-1 combines with J gene TRBJ1-5; TRBD1 matches 11 bases. Trimming removed 6 bases from V and 1 base from J; junction bases left unmatched: 5. The CDR3 spans 15 residues. Looked up from germline, CDR1 is SQVTM and CDR2 is ANQGSEA. DNA of the CDR3: TGCAGCGTCGGAGGGACAGGGGGAAGCAATCAGCCCCAGCATTTT. As protein: CSVGGTGGSNQPQHF.

The gene calls are TRBV27 and TRBJ2-7; a possible D gene is TRBD1 (7 bases). The CDR3 is made up of 17 amino acids. V dropped 0 bases and J dropped 2 bases, with 17 bases sitting between them. Per germline, CDR1 MNHEY and CDR2 SMNVEV (reference sequence). The CDR3 loop is CASSLSVMAGQTYEQYF. The DNA of the CDR3 is TGTGCCAGCAGTTTATCCGTGATGGCGGGACAGACCTACGAGCAGTACTTC.

The chain is built from TRBV7-2 and TRBJ1-3; a weak D match, TRBD1 (6 bases). The CDR3 spans 15 residues. Germline V CDR1 and CDR2: SGHTA, FQGNSA. V gave up 1 base and J gave up 4 bases, with 11 bases separating them. CDR3 bases: TGTGCCAGCAGCTTAGACAGGGTAGGGGGAAACACCATATATTTT. Its translation: CASSLDRVGGNTIYF.

The chain is built from TRBV4-1 and TRBJ1-1; 7 bases fit TRBD1. V shed 4 bases, J shed 12 bases, and the junction held 5 bases outside the gene matches. The CDR3 runs to 11 residues. The germline V gene encodes CDR1 MGHRA and CDR2 YSYEKL. The CDR3 DNA follows: TGCGCCAGCAGCCGTGACAGGGAGTCTTTCTTT. Translation: CASSRDRESFF.

The chain combines TRBV20-1 with TRBJ2-3; the D is unclear. This CDR3 is built from 11 residues. V was trimmed by 3 bases and J by 6 bases, leaving 7 bases between them. Germline V CDR1 and CDR2: DFQATT, SNEGSKA (reference sequence). CDR3 in DNA: TGCAGTGCTAGTATTTCGGATACGCAGTATTTT. Encoded protein: CSASISDTQYF.

This chain uses TRBV6-7 with TRBJ2-3; TRBD1 agrees at 8 bases. TRBV6-7 carries the ORF label, with uncertain function. The CDR3 consists of 15 residues. V was pared by 10 bases and J by 5 bases, with 14 bases of the junction left unmatched. The CDR3 DNA sequence: TGTGCCAAGTTGGAGCCAGGGGGCCGAGGAGATACGCAGTATTTT. Its translation: CAKLEPGGRGDTQYF.